The T cell receptor beta chain under discussion was sequenced for a study of blood T cells in healthy people across ages. This CDR3 has 16 residues. Trimming cost V 3 bases and J 0 bases, with 13 bases left between them. CDR1 and CDR2 from the germline V gene are SEHNR and FQNEAQ (reference sequence). Next came a second PCR, run for about 6 to 12 cycles, which used a sample-barcoded 5' primer along with a J-beta primer mix. Unique molecular identifiers of 12 random nucleotides labeled each cDNA. A single record per CDR3 protein comes from TCRdb applying MiXCR to the 5' RACE reads. Of some 1.5 million distinct CDR3 sequences in the sample, about 28% were seen once. This clonotype was detected only a few times. What it binds is not known. General study results and limits: Strong correlation existed between TCR beta diversity and naive T cell percentage.

What was sequenced was blood. The clonotype comes from a woman younger than 45 in good health. The rearrangement joins TRBV7-9 to TRBJ2-3; D is ambiguous. The CDR3 is CASSFPRSFSTDTQYF. The CDR3 bases are TGTGCCAGCAGCTTTCCCAGGTCCTTTAGCACAGATACGCAGTATTTT.